The sequence of this T cell receptor (beta chain) was determined in a study of T-cell reconstitution after alpha-beta-depleted transplantation in children. The library targeted TCRbeta and was prepared with unique molecular identifiers. One entry per CDR3 protein results from TCRdb running MiXCR on the PCR reads. The sample holds almost 500,000 distinct CDR3 sequences, around 13% seen once. This CDR3 has 14 residues. CDR1 SGHRS and CDR2 YFSETQ come from the germline V gene. Trimming left V 0 bases short and J 5 bases short, with 11 bases between. Material: PBMCs from the stem cell graft donor, obtained from the stem cell graft. J is TRBJ2-5 and V is TRBV5-1; the D gene is possibly TRBD2 (6 bases). The origin of this receptor is a human donor who donated a stem cell graft to a child with combined immunodeficiency. The CDR3 sequence: CASSLAGSEETQYF. The CDR3 DNA sequence: TGCGCCAGCAGCTTGGCCGGGAGTGAGGAGACCCAGTACTTC.